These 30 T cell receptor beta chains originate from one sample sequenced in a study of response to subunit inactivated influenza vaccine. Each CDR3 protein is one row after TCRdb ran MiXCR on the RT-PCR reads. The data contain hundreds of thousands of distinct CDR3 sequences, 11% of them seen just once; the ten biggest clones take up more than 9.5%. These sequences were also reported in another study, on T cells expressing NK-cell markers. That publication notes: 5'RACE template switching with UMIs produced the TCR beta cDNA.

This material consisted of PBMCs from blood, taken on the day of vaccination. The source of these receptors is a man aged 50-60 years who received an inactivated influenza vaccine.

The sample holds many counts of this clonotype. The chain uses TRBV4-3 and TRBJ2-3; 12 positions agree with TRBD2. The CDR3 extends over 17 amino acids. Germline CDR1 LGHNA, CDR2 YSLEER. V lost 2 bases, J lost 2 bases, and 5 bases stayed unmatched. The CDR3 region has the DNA TGCGCCAGCAGCCAACGGACTAGCGGGGACTACACAGATACGCAGTATTTT. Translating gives CASSQRTSGDYTDTQYF.

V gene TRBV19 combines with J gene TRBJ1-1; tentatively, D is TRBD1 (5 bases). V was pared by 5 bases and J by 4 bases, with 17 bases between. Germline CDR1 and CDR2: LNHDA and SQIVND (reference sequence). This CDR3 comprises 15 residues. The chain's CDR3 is CASSVRVGKSTEAFF. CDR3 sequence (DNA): TGTGCCAGTAGTGTCAGGGTAGGGAAGAGCACTGAAGCTTTCTTT.

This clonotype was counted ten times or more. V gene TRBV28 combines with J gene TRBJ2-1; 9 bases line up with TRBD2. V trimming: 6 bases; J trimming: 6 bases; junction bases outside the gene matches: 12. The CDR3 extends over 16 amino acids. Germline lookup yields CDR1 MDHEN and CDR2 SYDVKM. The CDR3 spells CASRYILREGSNEQFF. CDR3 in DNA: TGTGCCAGCAGATACATATTGCGGGAGGGAAGCAATGAGCAGTTCTTC.

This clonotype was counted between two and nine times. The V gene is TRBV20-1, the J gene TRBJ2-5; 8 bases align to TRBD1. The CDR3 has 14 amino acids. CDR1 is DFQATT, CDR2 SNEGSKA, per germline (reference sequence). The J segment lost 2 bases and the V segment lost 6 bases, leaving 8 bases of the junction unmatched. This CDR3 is CSAISRGRQETQYF. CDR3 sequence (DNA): TGCAGTGCAATCTCCAGGGGGCGGCAAGAGACCCAGTACTTC.

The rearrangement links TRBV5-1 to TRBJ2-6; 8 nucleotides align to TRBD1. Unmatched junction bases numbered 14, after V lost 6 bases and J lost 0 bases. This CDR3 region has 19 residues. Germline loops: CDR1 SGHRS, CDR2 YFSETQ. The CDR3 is CASNRKPGQDYSGANVLTF. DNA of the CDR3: TGCGCCAGCAACCGAAAGCCGGGACAGGACTACTCTGGGGCCAACGTCCTGACTTTC.

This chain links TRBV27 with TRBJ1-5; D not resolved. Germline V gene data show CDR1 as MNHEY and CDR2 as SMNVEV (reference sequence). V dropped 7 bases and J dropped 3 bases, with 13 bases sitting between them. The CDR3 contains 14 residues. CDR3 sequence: CASKRLGANQPQHF. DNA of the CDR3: TGTGCCAGCAAACGGCTAGGTGCCAATCAGCCCCAGCATTTT.

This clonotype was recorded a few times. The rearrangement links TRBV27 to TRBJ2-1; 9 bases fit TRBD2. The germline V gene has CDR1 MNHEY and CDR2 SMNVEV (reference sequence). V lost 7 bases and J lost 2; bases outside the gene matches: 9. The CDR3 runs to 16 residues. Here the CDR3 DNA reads TGTGCCAGCAAGCGGGATAGCGGGAGAACCTACAATGAGCAGTTCTTC. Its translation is CASKRDSGRTYNEQFF.

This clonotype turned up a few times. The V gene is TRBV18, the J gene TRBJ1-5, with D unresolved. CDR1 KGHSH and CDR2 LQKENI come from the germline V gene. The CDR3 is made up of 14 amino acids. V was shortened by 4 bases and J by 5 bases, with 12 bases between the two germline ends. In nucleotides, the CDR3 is TGTGCCAGCTCACTAACGTACGGTTATCAGCCCCAGCATTTT. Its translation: CASSLTYGYQPQHF.

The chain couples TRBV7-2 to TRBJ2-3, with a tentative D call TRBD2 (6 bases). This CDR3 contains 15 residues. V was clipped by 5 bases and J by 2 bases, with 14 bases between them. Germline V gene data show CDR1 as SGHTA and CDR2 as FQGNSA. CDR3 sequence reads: CASSPHGRSTDTQYF. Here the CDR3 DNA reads TGTGCCAGCAGCCCACACGGGAGATCCACAGATACGCAGTATTTT.

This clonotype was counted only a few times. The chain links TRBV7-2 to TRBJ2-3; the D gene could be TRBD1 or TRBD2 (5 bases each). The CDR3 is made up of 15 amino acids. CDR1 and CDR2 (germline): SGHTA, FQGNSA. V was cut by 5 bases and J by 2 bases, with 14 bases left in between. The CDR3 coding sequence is TGTGCCAGCAGCCGATGGGGACCCAACACAGATACGCAGTATTTT. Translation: CASSRWGPNTDTQYF.

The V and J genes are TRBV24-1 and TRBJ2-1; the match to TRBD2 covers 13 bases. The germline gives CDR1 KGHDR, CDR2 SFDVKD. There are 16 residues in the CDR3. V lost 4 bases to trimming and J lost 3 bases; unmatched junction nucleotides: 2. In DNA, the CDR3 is TGTGCCACCAGTGACGGACTAGCGGGGGTCTACAATGAGCAGTTCTTC. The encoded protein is CATSDGLAGVYNEQFF.

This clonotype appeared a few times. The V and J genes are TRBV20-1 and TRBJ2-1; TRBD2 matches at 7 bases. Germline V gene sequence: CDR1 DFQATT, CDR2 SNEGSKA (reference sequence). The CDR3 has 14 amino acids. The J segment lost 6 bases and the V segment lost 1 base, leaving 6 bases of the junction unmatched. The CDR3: CSARVGGSVNEQFF. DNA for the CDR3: TGCAGTGCTAGAGTGGGCGGGAGTGTCAATGAGCAGTTCTTC.

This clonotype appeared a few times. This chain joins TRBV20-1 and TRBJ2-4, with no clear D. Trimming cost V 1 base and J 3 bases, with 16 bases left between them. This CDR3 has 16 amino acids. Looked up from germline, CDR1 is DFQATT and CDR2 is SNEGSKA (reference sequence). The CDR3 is CSARASPESYKNIQYF. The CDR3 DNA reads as TGCAGTGCTAGAGCCTCTCCGGAGTCATACAAAAACATTCAGTACTTC.

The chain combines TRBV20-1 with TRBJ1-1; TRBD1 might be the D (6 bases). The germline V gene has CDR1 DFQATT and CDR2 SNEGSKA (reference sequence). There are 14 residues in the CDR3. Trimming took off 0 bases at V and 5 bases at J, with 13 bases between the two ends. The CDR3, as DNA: TGCAGTGCTAGAGATCAGGGGCCCCTAACTGAAGCTTTCTTT. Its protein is CSARDQGPLTEAFF.

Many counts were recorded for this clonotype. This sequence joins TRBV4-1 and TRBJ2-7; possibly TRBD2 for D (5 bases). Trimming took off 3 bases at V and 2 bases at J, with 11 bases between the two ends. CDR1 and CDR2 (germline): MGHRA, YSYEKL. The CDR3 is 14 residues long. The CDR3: CASSQGPGTYEQYF. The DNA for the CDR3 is TGCGCCAGCAGCCAGGGCCCCGGGACCTACGAGCAGTACTTC.

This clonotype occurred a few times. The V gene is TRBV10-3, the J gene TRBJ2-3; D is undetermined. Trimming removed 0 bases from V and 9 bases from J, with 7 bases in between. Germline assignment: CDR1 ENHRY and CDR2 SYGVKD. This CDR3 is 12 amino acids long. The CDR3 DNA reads TGTGCCATCAGTGAGTCTGGTGGGACGCAGTATTTT. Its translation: CAISESGGTQYF.

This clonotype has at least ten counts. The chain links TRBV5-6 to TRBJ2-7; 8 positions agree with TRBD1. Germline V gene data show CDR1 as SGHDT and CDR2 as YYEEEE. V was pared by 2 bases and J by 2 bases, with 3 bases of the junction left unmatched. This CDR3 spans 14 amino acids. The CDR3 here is CASSLGTGPYEQYF. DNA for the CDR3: TGTGCCAGCAGCTTAGGGACAGGACCCTACGAGCAGTACTTC.

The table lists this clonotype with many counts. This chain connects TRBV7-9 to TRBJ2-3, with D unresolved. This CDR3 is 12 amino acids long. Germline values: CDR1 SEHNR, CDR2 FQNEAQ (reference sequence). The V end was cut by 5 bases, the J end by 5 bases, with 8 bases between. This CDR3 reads CASSPNGDTQYF. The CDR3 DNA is TGTGCCAGCAGCCCCAACGGAGATACGCAGTATTTT.

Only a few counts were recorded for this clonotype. For the CDR3, the DNA is TGTGCCAGCAGTTTATGGGATCTCTACCCCGAGCAGTACTTC. Translating gives CASSLWDLYPEQYF. The V and J genes are TRBV12-3 or TRBV12-4 and TRBJ2-7; D remains ambiguous. CDR3 length equals 14 residues. Trimming took 2 bases from V and 6 from J, leaving 14 bases between them.

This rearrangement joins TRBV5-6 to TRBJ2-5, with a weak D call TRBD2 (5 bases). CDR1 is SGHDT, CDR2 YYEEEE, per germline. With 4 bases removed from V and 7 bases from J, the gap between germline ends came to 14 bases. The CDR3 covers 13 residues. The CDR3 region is CASSPAPEGTQYF. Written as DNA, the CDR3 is TGTGCCAGCAGCCCCGCCCCTGAGGGGACCCAGTACTTC.

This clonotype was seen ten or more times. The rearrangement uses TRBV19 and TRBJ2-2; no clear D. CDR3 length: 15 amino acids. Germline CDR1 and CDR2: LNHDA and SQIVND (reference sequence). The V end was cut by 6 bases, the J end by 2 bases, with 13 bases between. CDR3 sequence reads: CASSTNSINTGELFF. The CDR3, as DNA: TGTGCCAGTAGCACTAACTCGATTAACACCGGGGAGCTGTTTTTT.

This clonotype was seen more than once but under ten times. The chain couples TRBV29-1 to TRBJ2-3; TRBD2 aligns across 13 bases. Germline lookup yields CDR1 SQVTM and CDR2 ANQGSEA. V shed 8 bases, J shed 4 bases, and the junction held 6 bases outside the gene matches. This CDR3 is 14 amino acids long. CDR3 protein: CSFRTSGSPDTQYF. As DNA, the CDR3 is TGCAGCTTCCGGACTAGCGGGAGTCCAGATACGCAGTATTTT.

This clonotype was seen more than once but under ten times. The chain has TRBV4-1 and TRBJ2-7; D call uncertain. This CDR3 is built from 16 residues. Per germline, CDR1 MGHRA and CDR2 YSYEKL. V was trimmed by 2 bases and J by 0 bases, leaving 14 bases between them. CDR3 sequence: CASSQSYSVSSYEQYF. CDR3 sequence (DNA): TGCGCCAGCAGCCAATCGTACTCCGTTAGCTCCTACGAGCAGTACTTC.

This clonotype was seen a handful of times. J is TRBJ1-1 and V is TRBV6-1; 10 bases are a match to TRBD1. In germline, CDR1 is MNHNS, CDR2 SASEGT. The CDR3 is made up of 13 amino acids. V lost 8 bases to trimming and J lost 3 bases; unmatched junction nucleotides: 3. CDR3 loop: CASAGTGDTEAFF. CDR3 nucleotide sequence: TGTGCCAGCGCAGGGACAGGGGACACTGAAGCTTTCTTT.

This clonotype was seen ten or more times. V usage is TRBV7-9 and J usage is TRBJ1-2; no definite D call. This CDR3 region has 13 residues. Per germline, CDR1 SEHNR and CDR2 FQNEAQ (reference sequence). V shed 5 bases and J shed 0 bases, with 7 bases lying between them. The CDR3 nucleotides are TGTGCCAGCAGCCCAGACCCTAACTATGGCTACACCTTC. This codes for CASSPDPNYGYTF.

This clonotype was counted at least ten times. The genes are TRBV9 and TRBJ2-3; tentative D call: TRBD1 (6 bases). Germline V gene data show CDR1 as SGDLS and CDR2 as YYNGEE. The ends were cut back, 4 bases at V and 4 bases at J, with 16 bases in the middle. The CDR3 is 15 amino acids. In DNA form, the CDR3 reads TGTGCCAGCAGCACAAGACCTCAGGGGTCAGATACGCAGTATTTT. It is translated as CASSTRPQGSDTQYF.

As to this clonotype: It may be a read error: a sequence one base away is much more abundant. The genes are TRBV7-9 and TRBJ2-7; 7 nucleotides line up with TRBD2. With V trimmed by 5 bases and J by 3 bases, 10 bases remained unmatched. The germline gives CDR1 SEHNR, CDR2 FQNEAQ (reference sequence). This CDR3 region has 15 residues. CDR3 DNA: TGTGCCAGCAGCCCGGGACTATCGGCTTTCTACGAGCAGTACTTC. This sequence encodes CASSPGLSAFYEQYF.

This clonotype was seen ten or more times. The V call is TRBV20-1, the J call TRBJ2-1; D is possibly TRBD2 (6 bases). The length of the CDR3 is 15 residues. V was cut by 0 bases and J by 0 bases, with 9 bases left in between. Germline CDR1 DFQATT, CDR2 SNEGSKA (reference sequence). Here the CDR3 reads CSARDPGSSYNEQFF. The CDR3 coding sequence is TGCAGTGCTAGAGATCCCGGGAGCTCCTACAATGAGCAGTTCTTC.

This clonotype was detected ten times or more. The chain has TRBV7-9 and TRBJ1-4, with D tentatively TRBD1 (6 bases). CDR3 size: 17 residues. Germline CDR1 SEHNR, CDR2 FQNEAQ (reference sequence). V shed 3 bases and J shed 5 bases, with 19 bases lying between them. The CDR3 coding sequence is TGTGCCAGCAGCTTGGTACAGGGTGGGAGTTTGAATGAAAAACTGTTTTTT. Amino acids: CASSLVQGGSLNEKLFF.

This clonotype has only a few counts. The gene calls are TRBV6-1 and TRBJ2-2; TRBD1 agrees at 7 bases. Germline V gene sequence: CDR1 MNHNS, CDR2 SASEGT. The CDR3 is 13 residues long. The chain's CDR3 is CAIKTGLGGELFF. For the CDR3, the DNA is TGTGCAATTAAGACAGGGTTAGGCGGGGAGCTGTTTTTT.